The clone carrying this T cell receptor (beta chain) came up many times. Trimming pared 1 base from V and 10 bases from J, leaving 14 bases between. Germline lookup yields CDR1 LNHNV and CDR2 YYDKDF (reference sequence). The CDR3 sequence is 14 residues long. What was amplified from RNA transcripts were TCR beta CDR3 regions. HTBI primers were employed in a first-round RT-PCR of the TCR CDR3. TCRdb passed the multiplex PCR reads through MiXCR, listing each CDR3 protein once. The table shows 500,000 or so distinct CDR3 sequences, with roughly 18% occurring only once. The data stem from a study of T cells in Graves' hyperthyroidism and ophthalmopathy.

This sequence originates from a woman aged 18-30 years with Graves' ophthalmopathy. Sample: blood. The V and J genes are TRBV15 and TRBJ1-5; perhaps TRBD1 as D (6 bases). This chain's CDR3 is CATSRAMDSQPQHF. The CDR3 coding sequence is TGTGCCACCAGCAGAGCCATGGACAGTCAACCCCAGCATTTT.